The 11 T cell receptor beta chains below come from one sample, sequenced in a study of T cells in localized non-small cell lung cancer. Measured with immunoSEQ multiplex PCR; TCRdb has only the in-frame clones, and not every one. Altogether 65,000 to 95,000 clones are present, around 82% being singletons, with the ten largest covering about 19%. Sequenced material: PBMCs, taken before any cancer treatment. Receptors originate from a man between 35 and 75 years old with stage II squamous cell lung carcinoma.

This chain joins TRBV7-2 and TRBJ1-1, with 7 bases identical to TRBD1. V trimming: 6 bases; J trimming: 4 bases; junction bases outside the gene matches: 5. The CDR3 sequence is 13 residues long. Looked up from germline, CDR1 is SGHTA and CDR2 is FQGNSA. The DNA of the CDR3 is TGTGCCAGCAGAAGGGGGCAAGGCACTGAAGCTTTCTTT. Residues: CASRRGQGTEAFF.

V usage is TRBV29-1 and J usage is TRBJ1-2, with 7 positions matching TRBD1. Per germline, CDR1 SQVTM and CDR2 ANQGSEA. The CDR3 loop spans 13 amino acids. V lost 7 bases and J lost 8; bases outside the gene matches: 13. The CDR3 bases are TGCAGCGCATCGGAGGGGGCCACCTTGGGCTACACCTTC. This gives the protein CSASEGATLGYTF.

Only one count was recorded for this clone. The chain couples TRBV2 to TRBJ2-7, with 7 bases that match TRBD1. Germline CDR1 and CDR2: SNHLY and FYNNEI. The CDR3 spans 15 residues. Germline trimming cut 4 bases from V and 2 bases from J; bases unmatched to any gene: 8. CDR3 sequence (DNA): TGTGCCAGCAGTGCTCTACAGGGGACCCCCTACGAGCAGTACTTC. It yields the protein CASSALQGTPYEQYF.

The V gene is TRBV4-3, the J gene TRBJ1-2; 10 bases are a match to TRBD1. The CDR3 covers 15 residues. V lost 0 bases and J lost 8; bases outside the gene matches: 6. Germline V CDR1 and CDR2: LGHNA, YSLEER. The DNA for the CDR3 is TGCGCCAGCAGCCAAGAGGGGGGGACAGGGGACGGCTACACCTTC. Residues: CASSQEGGTGDGYTF.

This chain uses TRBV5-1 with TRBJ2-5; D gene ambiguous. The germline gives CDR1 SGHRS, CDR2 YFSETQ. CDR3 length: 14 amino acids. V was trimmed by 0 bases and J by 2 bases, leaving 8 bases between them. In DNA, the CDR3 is TGCGCCAGCAGCTTGGACATTCTACAAGAGACCCAGTACTTC. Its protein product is CASSLDILQETQYF.

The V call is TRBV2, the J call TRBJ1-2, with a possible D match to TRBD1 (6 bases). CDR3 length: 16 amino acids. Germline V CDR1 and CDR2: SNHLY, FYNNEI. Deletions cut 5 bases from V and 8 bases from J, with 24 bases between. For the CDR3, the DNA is TGTGCCAGCAGTTCGGGGACATACTGGGGTTCGGGCGGCTACACCTTC. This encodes CASSSGTYWGSGGYTF.

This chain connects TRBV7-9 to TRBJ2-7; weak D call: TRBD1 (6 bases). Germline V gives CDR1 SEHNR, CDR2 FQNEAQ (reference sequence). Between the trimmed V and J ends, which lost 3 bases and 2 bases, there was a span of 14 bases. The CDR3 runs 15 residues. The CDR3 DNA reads TGTGCCAGCAGCTTCCACCGGACAGACCCCTACGAGCAGTACTTC. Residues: CASSFHRTDPYEQYF.

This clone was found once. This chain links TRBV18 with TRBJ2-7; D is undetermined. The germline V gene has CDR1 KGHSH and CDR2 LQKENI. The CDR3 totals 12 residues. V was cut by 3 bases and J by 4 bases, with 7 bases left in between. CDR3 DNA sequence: TGTGCCAGCTCACCTCAGTCGTACGAGCAGTACTTC. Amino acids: CASSPQSYEQYF.

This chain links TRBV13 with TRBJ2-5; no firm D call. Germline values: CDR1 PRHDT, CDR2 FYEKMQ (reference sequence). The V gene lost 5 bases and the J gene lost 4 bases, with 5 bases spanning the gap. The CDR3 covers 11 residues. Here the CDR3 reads CASSLRETQYF. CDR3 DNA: TGTGCCAGCAGCCTCCGAGAGACCCAGTACTTC.

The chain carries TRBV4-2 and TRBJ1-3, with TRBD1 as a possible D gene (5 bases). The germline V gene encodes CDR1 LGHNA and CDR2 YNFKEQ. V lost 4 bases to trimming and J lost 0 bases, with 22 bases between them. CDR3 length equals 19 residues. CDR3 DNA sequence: TGTGCCAGCAGCCCGTACGGGAGGGGTAACAAGAGCTCTGGAAACACCATATATTTT. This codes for CASSPYGRGNKSSGNTIYF.

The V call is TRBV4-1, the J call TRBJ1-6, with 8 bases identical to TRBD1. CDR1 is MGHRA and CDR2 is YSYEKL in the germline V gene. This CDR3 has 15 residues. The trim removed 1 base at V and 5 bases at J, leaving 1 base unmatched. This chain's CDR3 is CASSQAGGNNSPLHF. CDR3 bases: TGCGCCAGCAGCCAAGCAGGGGGCAATAATTCACCCCTCCACTTT.